A few counts support the clone carrying this T cell receptor beta chain. CDR3 length: 12 residues. The V gene end was trimmed by 8 bases and the J gene end by 6 bases; junction bases not matched to a gene: 5. The germline CDR1 and CDR2 sequences are MNHNS and SASEGT. A sample-barcoded 5' primer and a J-beta primer mix were used in a second PCR of about 6 to 12 cycles. Each of the cDNA molecules was tagged by a template-switch adaptor with 12 random nucleotides. Each CDR3 protein gets one entry after TCRdb re-called the 5' RACE reads with MiXCR. The table has around 1,000,000 distinct CDR3 sequences, around 27% seen once. The sample belongs to a study of blood T cells in healthy people across ages. These data were also reused for a study on T cells of mothers and their children. Per that study: For each mother, over 8 million TCR beta CDR3 reads were obtained, and for each child, about 3 million. Sequencing revealed no T cell clones that were persistent and microchimeric.

Sequencing was performed on blood. The sequence came from a girl aged 2-10 years in good health. This chain uses TRBV6-1 with TRBJ1-2; TRBD1 matches at 8 bases. CDR3: CASLQGGHGYTF. CDR3 coding DNA: TGTGCCAGCCTACAGGGGGGCCATGGCTACACCTTC.